Sequencing of this TCR beta chain was carried out in a study of regulatory T cells in long-lasting Graves disease. Whole-study findings and limits: Persistent disease was associated with favored TRBV28 usage and with favored use of TRBJ1-2 and TRBJ2-5.

On this clonotype: Its antigen is undetermined.

Indicated time point: newly diagnosed GD, antithyroid drugs for less than 3 months. RNA isolated from PBMCs was used to make the TCR library. The CDR3 is 15 residues long. Germline CDR1 is LGHDT and CDR2 is YNNKEL (reference sequence). Trimming cost V 0 bases and J 5 bases; bases outside gene matches: 5. Construction of TCR beta libraries relied on iRepertoire HTBI primers and on Arm-PCR targeting CDR3 regions. MiXCR was run by TCRdb on the multiplex PCR reads, yielding one entry per CDR3 protein. The sample records roughly 560,000 distinct CDR3 sequences, about 16% being singletons. The sample was also linked to a second study, of T cells in Graves' hyperthyroidism and ophthalmopathy. That study adds: For Graves' hyperthyroidism to be stable, ophthalmopathy could not progress within 18 months. On the basis of clinical symptoms, serum thyroxine and TRAb, thyroid ultrasound and orbital computed tomography, diagnoses were made. The study used the HTBI primer set for a first-round RT-PCR of the TCR CDR3.

The source material was peripheral blood mononuclear cells (PBMCs), sampled at new diagnosis, from a patient treated with antithyroid drugs. V gene TRBV3-1 combines with J gene TRBJ2-7; 9 nucleotides line up with TRBD1. The clonotype comes from a woman aged 35 to 59 with Graves disease. CDR3 in DNA: TGTGCCAGCAGCCAAGATCCGGGACAGGGTAACGAGCAGTACTTC. It encodes CASSQDPGQGNEQYF.